This T cell receptor beta chain was profiled in a study of blood T cell repertoires in COVID-19. Assay used: immunoSEQ multiplex PCR; TCRdb lists only in-frame clones, some missing. This table has about 90,000 clones, 75% to 85% appearing once. Sequencing input: peripheral blood. This TCR came from a woman in her 70s with acute or convalescent COVID-19.

For the CDR3, the DNA is TGTGCCTGGAGTCTGGCCCTGGACACCGGGGAGCTGTTTTTT. Residues: CAWSLALDTGELFF. The chain is built from TRBV30 and TRBJ2-2; D is unresolved. The CDR3 is made up of 14 amino acids. The V end lost 2 bases, the J end lost 3 bases, and 10 bases lay between the germline ends. Germline CDR1 is GTSNPN and CDR2 is SVGIG (reference sequence).